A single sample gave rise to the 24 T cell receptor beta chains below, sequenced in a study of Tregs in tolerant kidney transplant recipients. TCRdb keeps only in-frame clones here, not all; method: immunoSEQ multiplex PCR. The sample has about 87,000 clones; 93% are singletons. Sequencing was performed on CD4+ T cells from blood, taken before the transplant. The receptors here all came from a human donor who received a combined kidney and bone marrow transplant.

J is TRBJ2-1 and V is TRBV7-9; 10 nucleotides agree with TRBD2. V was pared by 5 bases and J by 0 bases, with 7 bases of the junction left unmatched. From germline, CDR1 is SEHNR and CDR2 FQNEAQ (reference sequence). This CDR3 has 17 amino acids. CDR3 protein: CASSQTRTSGSYNEQFF. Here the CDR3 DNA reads TGTGCCAGCAGCCAAACGCGGACTAGCGGCTCCTACAATGAGCAGTTCTTC.

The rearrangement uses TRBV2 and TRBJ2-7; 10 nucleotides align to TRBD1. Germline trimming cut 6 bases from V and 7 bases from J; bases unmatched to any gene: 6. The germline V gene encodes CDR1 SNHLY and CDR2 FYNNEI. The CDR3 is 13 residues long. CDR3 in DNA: TGTGCCAGCAGGGCCGGACAGGGGGGTGAGCAGTACTTC. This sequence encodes CASRAGQGGEQYF.

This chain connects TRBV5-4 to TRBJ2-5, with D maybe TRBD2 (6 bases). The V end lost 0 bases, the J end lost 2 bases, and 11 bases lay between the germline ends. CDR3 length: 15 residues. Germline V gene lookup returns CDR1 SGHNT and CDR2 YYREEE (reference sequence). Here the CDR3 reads CASSLDPGVQETQYF. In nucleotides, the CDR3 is TGTGCCAGCAGCTTGGATCCGGGGGTGCAAGAGACCCAGTACTTC.

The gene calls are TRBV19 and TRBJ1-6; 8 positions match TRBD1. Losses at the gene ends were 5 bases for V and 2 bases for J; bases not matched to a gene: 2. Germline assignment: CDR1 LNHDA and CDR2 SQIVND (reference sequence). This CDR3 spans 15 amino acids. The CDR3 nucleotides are TGTGCCAGTAGTCCACAGGGGGCCTATAATTCACCCCTCCACTTT. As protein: CASSPQGAYNSPLHF.

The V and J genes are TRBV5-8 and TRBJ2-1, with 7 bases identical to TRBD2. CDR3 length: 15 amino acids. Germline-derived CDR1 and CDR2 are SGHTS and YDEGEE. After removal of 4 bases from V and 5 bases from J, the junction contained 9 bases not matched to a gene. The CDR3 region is CASSLSGTVHNEQFF. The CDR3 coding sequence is TGTGCCAGCAGCCTCAGCGGGACTGTCCACAATGAGCAGTTCTTC. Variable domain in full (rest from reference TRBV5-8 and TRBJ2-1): EAGVTQSPTHLIKTRGQQATLRCSPISGHTSVYWYQQALGLGLQFLLWYDEGEERNRGNFPPRFSGRQFPNYSSELNVNALELEDSALYLCASSLSGTVHNEQFFGPGTRLTVL.

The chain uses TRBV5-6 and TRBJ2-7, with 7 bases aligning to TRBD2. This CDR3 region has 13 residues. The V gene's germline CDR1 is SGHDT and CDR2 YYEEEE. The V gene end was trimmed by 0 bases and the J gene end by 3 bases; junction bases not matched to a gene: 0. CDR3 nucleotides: TGTGCCAGCAGCTTGGGGGGGGGCTACGAGCAGTACTTC. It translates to CASSLGGGYEQYF.

For the CDR3, the DNA is TGTGCCAGCAGCCTCATGGGGGCTTCCTACGAGCAGTACTTC. It encodes CASSLMGASYEQYF. This chain joins TRBV5-6 and TRBJ2-7; a possible D gene is TRBD1 (6 bases). The CDR3 length is 14 residues. The germline V gene encodes CDR1 SGHDT and CDR2 YYEEEE. Trimming stripped 4 bases from V and 1 base from J, with 12 bases between.

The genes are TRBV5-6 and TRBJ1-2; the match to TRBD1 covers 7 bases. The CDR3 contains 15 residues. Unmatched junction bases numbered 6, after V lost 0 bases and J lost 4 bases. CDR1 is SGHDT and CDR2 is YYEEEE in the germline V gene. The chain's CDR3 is CASSLEGGAGYGYTF. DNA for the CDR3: TGTGCCAGCAGCTTGGAAGGGGGCGCAGGCTATGGCTACACCTTC.

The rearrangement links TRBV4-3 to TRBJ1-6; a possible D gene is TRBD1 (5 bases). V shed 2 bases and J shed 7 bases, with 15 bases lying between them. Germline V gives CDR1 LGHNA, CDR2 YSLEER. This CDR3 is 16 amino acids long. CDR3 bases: TGCGCCAGCAGCCAATTCGTTGGTGACAGAAATTCACCCCTCCACTTT. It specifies CASSQFVGDRNSPLHF.

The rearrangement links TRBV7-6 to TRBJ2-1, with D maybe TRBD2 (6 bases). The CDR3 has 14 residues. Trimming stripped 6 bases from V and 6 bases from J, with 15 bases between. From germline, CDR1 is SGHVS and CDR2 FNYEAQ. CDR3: CASRLPTSSNEQFF. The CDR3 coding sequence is TGTGCCAGCAGGCTCCCGACTAGTTCCAATGAGCAGTTCTTC. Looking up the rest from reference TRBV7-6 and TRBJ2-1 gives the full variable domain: GAGVSQSPRYKVTKRGQDVALRCDPISGHVSLYWYRQALGQGPEFLTYFNYEAQQDKSGLPNDRFSAERPEGSISTLTIQRTEQRDSAMYRCASRLPTSSNEQFFGPGTRLTVL.

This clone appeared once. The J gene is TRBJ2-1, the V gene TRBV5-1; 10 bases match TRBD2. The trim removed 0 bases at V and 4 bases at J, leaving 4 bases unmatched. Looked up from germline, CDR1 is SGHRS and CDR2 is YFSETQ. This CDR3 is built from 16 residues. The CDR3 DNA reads TGCGCCAGCAGCTTGGCGCGACTAGCGGGTTACAATGAGCAGTTCTTC. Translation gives CASSLARLAGYNEQFF.

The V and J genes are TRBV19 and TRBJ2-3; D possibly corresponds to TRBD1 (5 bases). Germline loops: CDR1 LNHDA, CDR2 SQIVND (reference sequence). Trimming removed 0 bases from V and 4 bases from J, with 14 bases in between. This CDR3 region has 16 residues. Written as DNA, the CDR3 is TGTGCCAGTAGTATAGAGGGTCGGCAGGGTGCAGATACGCAGTATTTT. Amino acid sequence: CASSIEGRQGADTQYF.

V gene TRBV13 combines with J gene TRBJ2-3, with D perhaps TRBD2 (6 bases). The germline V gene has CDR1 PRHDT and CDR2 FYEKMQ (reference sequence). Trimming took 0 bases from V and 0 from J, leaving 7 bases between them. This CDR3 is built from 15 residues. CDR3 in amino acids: CASSLGGGSTDTQYF. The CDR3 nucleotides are TGTGCCAGCAGCTTAGGGGGAGGTAGCACAGATACGCAGTATTTT.

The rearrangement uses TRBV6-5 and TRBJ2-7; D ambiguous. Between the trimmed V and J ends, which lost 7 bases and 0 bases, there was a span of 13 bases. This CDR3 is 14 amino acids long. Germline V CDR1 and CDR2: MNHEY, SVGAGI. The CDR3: CASTSRYSSYEQYF. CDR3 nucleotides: TGTGCCAGCACCAGTCGCTACAGCTCCTACGAGCAGTACTTC.

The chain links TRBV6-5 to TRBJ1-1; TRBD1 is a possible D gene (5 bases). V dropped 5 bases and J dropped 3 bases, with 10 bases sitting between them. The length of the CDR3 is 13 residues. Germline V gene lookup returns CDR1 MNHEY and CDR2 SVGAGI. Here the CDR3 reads CASSRQRYTEAFF. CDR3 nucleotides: TGTGCCAGCAGTCGACAGAGGTACACTGAAGCTTTCTTT.

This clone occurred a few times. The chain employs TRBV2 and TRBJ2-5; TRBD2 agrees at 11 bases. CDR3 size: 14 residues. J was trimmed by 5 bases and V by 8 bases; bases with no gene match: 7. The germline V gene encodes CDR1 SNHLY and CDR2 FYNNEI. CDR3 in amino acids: CASRGLAGLETQYF. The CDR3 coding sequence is TGTGCCAGCCGAGGACTAGCGGGCCTGGAGACCCAGTACTTC.

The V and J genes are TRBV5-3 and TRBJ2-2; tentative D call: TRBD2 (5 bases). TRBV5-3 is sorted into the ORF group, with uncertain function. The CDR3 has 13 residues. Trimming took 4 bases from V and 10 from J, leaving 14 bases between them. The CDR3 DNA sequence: TGTGCCAGAAGCCATATGCGGGTCGCGGAGCTGTTTTTT. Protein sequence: CARSHMRVAELFF.

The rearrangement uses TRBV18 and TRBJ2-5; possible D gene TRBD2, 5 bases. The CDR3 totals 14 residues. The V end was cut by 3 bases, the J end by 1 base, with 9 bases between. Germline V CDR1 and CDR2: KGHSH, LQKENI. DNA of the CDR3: TGTGCCAGCTCACCTCGGGAAATCCAAGAGACCCAGTACTTC. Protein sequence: CASSPREIQETQYF. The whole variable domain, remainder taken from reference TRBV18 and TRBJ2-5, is NAGVMQNPRHLVRRRGQEARLRCSPMKGHSHVYWYRQLPEEGLKFMVYLQKENIIDESGMPKERFSAEFPKEGPSILRIQQVVRGDSAAYFCASSPREIQETQYFGPGTRLLVL.

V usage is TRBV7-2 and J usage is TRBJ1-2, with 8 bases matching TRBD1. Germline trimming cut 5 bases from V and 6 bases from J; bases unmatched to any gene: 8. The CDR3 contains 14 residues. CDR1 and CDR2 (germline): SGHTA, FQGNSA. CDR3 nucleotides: TGTGCCAGCAGCGATTTACTGACAGGGGATGGCTACACCTTC. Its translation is CASSDLLTGDGYTF.

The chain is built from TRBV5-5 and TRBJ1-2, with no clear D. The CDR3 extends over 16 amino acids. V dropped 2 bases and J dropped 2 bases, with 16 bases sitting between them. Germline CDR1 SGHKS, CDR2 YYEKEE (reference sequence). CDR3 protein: CASSFPDGGNNYGYTF. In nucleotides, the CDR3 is TGTGCCAGCAGCTTTCCAGACGGCGGAAACAACTATGGCTACACCTTC.

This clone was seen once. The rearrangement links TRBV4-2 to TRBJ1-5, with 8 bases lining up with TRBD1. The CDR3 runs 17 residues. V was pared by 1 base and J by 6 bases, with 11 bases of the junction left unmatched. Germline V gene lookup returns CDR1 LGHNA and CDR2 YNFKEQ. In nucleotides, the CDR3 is TGTGCCAGCAGCCAAGGGGGAGACAGGGGCCGGGGTCAGCCCCAGCATTTT. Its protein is CASSQGGDRGRGQPQHF.

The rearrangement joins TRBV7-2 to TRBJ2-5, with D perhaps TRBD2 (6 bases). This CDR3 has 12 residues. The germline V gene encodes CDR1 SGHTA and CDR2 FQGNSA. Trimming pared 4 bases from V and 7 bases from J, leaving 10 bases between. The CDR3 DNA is TGTGCCAGCAGCTCCCTGGGGGGGACCCAGTACTTC. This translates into CASSSLGGTQYF.

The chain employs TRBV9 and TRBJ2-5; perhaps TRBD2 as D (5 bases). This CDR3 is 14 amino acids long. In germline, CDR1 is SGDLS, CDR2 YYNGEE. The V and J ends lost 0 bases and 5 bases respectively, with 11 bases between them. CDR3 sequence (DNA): TGTGCCAGCAGCGTAGGGACTCTTGGTGAGACCCAGTACTTC. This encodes CASSVGTLGETQYF.

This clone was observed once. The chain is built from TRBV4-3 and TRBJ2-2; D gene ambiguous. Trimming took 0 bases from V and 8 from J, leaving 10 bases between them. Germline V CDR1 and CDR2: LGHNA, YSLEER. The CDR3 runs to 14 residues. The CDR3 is CASSQDRWAGELFF. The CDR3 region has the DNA TGCGCCAGCAGCCAAGATAGATGGGCTGGGGAGCTGTTTTTT.